This T cell receptor (beta chain) was captured in a study of T cell changes during pregnancy in multiple sclerosis. There are a few counts of this clone. Trimming stripped 6 bases from V and 7 bases from J, with 15 bases between. The CDR3 is made up of 14 amino acids. Germline loops: CDR1 KGHSH, CDR2 LQKENI. The table came from immunoSEQ multiplex PCR; TCRdb's copy has only in-frame clones and leaves some out. The profile shows 130,000 or so clones, about 95% of them singletons. The sequence derives from a female donor with multiple sclerosis, enrolled in a pregnancy study. The material was peripheral blood, obtained after pregnancy. This chain connects TRBV18 to TRBJ1-4; D gene ambiguous. The CDR3 here is CASSASLWAEKLFF. The CDR3 DNA sequence: TGTGCCAGCTCGGCTTCTCTCTGGGCTGAAAAACTGTTTTTT.